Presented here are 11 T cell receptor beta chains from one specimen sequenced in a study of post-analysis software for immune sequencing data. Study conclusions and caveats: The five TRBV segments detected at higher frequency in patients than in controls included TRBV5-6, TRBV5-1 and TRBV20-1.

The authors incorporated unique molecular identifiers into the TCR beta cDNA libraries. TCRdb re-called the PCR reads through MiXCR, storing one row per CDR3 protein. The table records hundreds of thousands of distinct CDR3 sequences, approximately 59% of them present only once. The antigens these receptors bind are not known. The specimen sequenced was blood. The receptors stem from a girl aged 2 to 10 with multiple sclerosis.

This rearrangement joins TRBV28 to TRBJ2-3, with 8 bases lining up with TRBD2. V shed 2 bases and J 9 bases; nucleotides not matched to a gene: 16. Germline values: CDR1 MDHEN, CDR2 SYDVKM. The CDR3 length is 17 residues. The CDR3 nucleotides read TGTGCCAGCAGTTTAACTCTACGGGGGGGCCCGGATCGGACGCAGTATTTT. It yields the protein CASSLTLRGGPDRTQYF.

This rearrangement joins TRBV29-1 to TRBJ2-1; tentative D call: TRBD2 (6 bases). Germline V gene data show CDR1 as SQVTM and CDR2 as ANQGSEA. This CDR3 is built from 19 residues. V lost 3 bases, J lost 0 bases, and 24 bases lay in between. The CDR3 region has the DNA TGCAGCGTTGACAGTCCTAACTCAGCGGGCCGAAGCTCCTACAATGAGCAGTTCTTC. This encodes CSVDSPNSAGRSSYNEQFF.

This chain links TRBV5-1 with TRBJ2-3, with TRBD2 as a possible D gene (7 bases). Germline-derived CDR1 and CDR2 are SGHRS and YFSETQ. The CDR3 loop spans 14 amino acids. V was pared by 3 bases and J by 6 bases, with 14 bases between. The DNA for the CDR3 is TGCGCCAGCAGCTGGGAGGGAGGACAGGATACGCAGTATTTT. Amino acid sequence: CASSWEGGQDTQYF.

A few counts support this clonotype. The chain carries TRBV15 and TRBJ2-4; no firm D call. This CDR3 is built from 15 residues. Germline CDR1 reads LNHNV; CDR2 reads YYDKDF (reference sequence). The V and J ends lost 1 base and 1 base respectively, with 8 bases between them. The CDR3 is CATSRASGAKNIQYF. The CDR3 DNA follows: TGTGCCACCAGCAGAGCGTCGGGTGCCAAAAACATTCAGTACTTC.

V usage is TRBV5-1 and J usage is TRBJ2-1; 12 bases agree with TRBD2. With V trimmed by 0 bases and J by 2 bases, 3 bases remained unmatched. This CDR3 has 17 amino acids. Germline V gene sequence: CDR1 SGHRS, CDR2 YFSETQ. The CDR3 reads CASSLGPSGRAYNEQFF. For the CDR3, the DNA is TGCGCCAGCAGCTTGGGCCCTAGCGGGAGGGCCTACAATGAGCAGTTCTTC.

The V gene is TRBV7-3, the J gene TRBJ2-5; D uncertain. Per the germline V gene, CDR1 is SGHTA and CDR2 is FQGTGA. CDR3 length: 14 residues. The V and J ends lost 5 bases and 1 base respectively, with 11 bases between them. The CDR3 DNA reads TGTGCCAGCAGCGCTGATGGGTCCCAAGAGACCCAGTACTTC. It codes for CASSADGSQETQYF.

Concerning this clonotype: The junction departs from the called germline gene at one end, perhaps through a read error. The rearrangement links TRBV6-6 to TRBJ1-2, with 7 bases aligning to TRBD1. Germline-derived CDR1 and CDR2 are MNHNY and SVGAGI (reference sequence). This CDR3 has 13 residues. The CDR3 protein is CAGSYGQGERYTF. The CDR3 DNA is TGTGCCGGCAGTTACGGGCAGGGGGAACGCTACACCTTC.

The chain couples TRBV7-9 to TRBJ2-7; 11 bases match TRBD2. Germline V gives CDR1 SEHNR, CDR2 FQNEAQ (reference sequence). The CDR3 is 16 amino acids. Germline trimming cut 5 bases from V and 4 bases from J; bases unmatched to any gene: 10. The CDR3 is CASSPLLAGERYEQYF. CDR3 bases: TGTGCCAGCAGCCCCTTACTAGCGGGAGAACGGTACGAGCAGTACTTC. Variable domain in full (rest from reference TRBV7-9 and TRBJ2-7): DTGVSQNPRHKITKRGQNVTFRCDPISEHNRLYWYRQTLGQGPEFLTYFQNEAQLEKSRLLSDRFSAERPKGSFSTLEIQRTEQGDSAMYLCASSPLLAGERYEQYFGPGTRLTVT.

CDR3 residues: CASSSTGINYGYTF. CDR3 nucleotides: TGTGCCAGCAGCTCCACAGGGATTAACTATGGCTACACCTTC. V usage is TRBV7-2 and J usage is TRBJ1-2; a weak D match, TRBD1 (6 bases). The CDR3 is 14 residues long. Germline V gene lookup returns CDR1 SGHTA and CDR2 FQGNSA. Deletions cut 4 bases from V and 1 base from J, with 10 bases between.

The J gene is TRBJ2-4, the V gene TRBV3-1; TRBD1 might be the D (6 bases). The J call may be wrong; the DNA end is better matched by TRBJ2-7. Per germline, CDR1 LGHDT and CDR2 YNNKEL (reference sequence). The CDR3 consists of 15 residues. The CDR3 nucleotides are TGTGCCAGCAGCCAAGATATCTCGACAGGCTCCGAGCAGTACTTC. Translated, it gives CASSQDISTGSEQYF.

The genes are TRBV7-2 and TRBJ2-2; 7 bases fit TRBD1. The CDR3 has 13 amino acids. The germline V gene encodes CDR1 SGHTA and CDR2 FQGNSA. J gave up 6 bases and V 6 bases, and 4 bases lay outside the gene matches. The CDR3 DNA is TGTGCCAGCAGTCCACAGGGGCCCGGGGAGCTGTTTTTT. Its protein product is CASSPQGPGELFF.